This T cell receptor beta chain appears in the sequencing data of a study of immune heterogeneity within non-small cell lung tumors. Overall study context: Of the tumors, several were squamous cell, roughly 11 non-squamous, and 1 not otherwise specified.

The template consisted of bulk tumor genomic DNA, with 600 ng used per sample. Spaced far apart, several biopsies were taken from each primary tumor during surgery. Enrolled patients presented with newly diagnosed, previously untreated non-small cell lung cancer and underwent curative surgery. Samples were obtained from newly diagnosed non-small cell lung cancer patients who were having surgery with curative intent. The CDR3 is 13 residues long. Germline V lookup: CDR1 LNHDA, CDR2 SQIVND (reference sequence). The V and J ends lost 2 bases and 11 bases, in that order; junction bases with no gene match: 5. A multiplex PCR containing 32 V primers and 13 J primers was used to amplify TCR beta CDR3. TCRdb independently ran MiXCR on the multiplex PCR reads; one entry per CDR3 protein. The sample contains about 1,200 distinct CDR3 sequences, over 40% of which appear only once.

This sequence was found in a man aged 60-69 years with non-small cell lung cancer. The chain has TRBV19 and TRBJ1-5; TRBD1 matches at 8 bases. The sample taken for sequencing was lung tumor tissue. The CDR3 bases are TGTGCCAGTAGTATAACAGGGGGGGCGGCCCAGCATTTT. This codes for CASSITGGAAQHF.